This is a list of T cell receptor beta chains from one sample in a study of OX40 agonist ivuxolimab in advanced cancers. TCRdb's copy holds only in-frame clones and misses some; the assay was immunoSEQ multiplex PCR. The profile shows around 26,000 clones, 70% to 90% of them singletons. The material sequenced was CD4+ or CD8+ T cells sorted from blood, taken in a trial of the OX40 agonist ivuxolimab. The receptors were sampled from an adult with an advanced solid tumor such as melanoma, head and neck, liver or kidney cancer. The CDR3 runs from the conserved cysteine through the conserved F or W. A D gene is named only where the DNA matches it firmly. Size is omitted from some rows. Given values are once, few, many or a class for expanded clones.

TRBV11-2	.	.	TRBJ1-2	TGTGCCAGCAGCTTAGTGGTTGAGGCATCCAGAGTAGGTGGCTACACCTTC	CASSLVVEASRVGGYTF
TRBV7-2	TRBD2	.	TRBJ2-1	TGTGCCAGCAGCTTGACTAGCGGCCCTTACAATGAGCAGTTCTTC	CASSLTSGPYNEQFF
TRBV30	TRBD1	.	TRBJ1-6	TGTGCCTGGAGTCGAGGACAGGGGAGGTCACCCCTCCACTTT	CAWSRGQGRSPLHF
TRBV9	TRBD1	.	TRBJ2-5	TGTGCCAGCAGCGATCCTATTCGAGGGACAGGACAAGAGACCCAGTACTTC	CASSDPIRGTGQETQYF
TRBV30	TRBD1	few	TRBJ1-1	TGTGCCTGGAGTACTCAGGGGGTGAACACTGAAGCTTTCTTT	CAWSTQGVNTEAFF
TRBV15	.	once	TRBJ2-5	TGTGCCACCAGCAGAGCACTAAAGCGCCTTCAAGAGACCCAGTACTTC	CATSRALKRLQETQYF
TRBV6-1	.	.	TRBJ1-1	TGTGCCAGCAGTGATTTGGGCAGGGGAGGCACTGAAGCTTTCTTT	CASSDLGRGGTEAFF
TRBV29-1	.	.	TRBJ2-1	TGCAGCGTTGCCATAGCGCCTATATCCTACAATGAGCAGTTCTTC	CSVAIAPISYNEQFF
TRBV10-2	TRBD2	.	TRBJ2-1	TGCGCCAGCAGCGCTATAGCGGGAGACCCCTACAATGAGCAGTTCTTC	CASSAIAGDPYNEQFF
TRBV9	TRBD2	.	TRBJ2-1	TGTGCCAGCAGCGTAGTGGCTAGCGGCTACAATGAGCAGTTCTTC	CASSVVASGYNEQFF
TRBV27	TRBD1	.	TRBJ2-7	TGTGCCACCGGGACAGTGAATCCCCTCGAGCAGTACTTC	CATGTVNPLEQYF
TRBV27	TRBD2	.	TRBJ2-5	TGTGCCAGCAGCCCCGGGACTAGCGGAAAAGAGACCCAGTACTTC	CASSPGTSGKETQYF
TRBV29-1	.	.	TRBJ1-2	TGCAGCGTTGAGGAACAGGGTCCCTATGGCTACACCTTC	CSVEEQGPYGYTF
TRBV4-1	TRBD2	.	TRBJ2-7	TGCGCCAGCAGCCAAATGGGCGGGGGGGCCTCTCACGAGCAGTACTTC	CASSQMGGGASHEQYF
TRBV27	.	medium-sized	TRBJ2-7	TGTGCCAGCAGTTCGTCGGGAAGAGGCGAGCAGTACTTC	CASSSSGRGEQYF
TRBV19	.	.	TRBJ2-3	TGTGCCTGTAACCAGGGGGGCGCAGATACGCAGTATTTT	CACNQGGADTQYF
TRBV7-9	.	once	TRBJ1-2	TGTGCCAGCAGGCGAACTACAGCAACCGCTAACTATGGCTACACCTTC	CASRRTTATANYGYTF
TRBV21-1	.	.	TRBJ1-3	TGTGCCAGCAGACACGCCGGAAACACCATATATTTT	CASRHAGNTIYF